This is a list of T cell receptor beta chains from one sample in a study of blood T cells in healthy people across ages. MiXCR, applied by TCRdb to the 5' RACE reads, yields one record per CDR3 protein. The sample has roughly 1,100,000 distinct CDR3 sequences; less than 25% are singletons. In addition, the sample was reused for a study of T cells of mothers and their children.

The sample consisted of blood. Receptors originate from a girl aged 2 to 10 in good health. Both conserved end residues are part of each CDR3. The D gene is left open where the match is weak. Clone sizes are given selectively: once, few, many, or a class where the clone is expanded.

len	d_gene	v_gene	abundance	j_gene	CDR3nt	CDR3aa
12	TRBD1	TRBV28	.	TRBJ2-7	TGTGCCAGCAGTTCAGACAGGGGGTCCTTGAACTTC	CASSSDRGSLNF
18	.	TRBV24-1	few	TRBJ2-1	TGTGCCACCAGTGATCGATCTGGCGCGGGTGGCTCCTACAATGAGCAGTTCTTC	CATSDRSGAGGSYNEQFF
13	.	TRBV3-1	.	TRBJ2-5	TGTGCCAGCAGTAGACTCCCACAAGAGACCCAGTACTTC	CASSRLPQETQYF
18	TRBD2	TRBV4-1	.	TRBJ2-7	TGCGCCAGCAGCCAAGGTCCCCCACCGGGACTATTTTCGTCGGAGCAGTACTTC	CASSQGPPPGLFSSEQYF
15	TRBD2	TRBV20-1	.	TRBJ2-3	TGCAGTGCTCCCTTAAGGACGGGAGGGCCCGATACGCAGTATTTT	CSAPLRTGGPDTQYF
15	.	TRBV10-3	.	TRBJ2-1	TGTGCCATCAGTGAGTCTGGGGCCAAATACAATGAGCAGTTCTTC	CAISESGAKYNEQFF
14	.	TRBV15	few	TRBJ2-7	TGTGCCACCAGCAGTTTCTTTTCTAGCGAAGAGCAGTACTTC	CATSSFFSSEEQYF
16	.	TRBV12-3/TRBV12-4	.	TRBJ2-5	TGTGCCAGCAGTTTCCGGGGGACTTTCAGTCAAGAGACCCAGTACTTC	CASSFRGTFSQETQYF
13	TRBD2	TRBV7-7	.	TRBJ2-1	TGTGCTAGAACGGGGGGTGATTACAATGAGCAGTTCTTC	CARTGGDYNEQFF
15	TRBD2	TRBV11-2	few	TRBJ2-1	TGTGCCAGCAGCTTAGTTTTTAGCGGGAGGGATGAGCAGTTCTTC	CASSLVFSGRDEQFF
12	.	TRBV2	few	TRBJ2-2	TGTGCCGGGGGCGTTTGGGCCGGGGAGCTGTTTTTT	CAGGVWAGELFF
16	TRBD2	TRBV5-1	.	TRBJ2-1	TGCGCCAGCAGCCCCGGGGGACTAGCGGGAGTTAGTGAGCAGTTCTTC	CASSPGGLAGVSEQFF
12	.	TRBV29-1	few	TRBJ1-1	TGCAGCGTTGAAGCGATTTACACTGAAGCTTTCTTT	CSVEAIYTEAFF
12	TRBD1	TRBV29-1	.	TRBJ2-7	TGCAGCGTTGATAGGACAGGTGAAGGGCAGTACTTC	CSVDRTGEGQYF
13	.	TRBV9	.	TRBJ1-6	TGTGCCAGCAGCGCCAAAGGAGCTTCACCCCTCCACTTT	CASSAKGASPLHF
17	.	TRBV12-5	few	TRBJ1-2	TGTGCTAGTGGTTTGGAAGTCGGACTGGATACTAACTATGGCTACACCTTC	CASGLEVGLDTNYGYTF
10	.	TRBV20-1	few	TRBJ2-3	TGCAGTGCCGAGTCACATACGCAGTATTTT	CSAESHTQYF
13	.	TRBV4-1	few	TRBJ2-5	TGCGCCAGCAGCCCCCCCGGGACCCTCCTCCAGTACTTC	CASSPPGTLLQYF
13	.	TRBV25-1	.	TRBJ1-2	TGTGCCAGCAGTCCCGACGGAGCCTATGGCTACACCTTC	CASSPDGAYGYTF
14	.	TRBV5-1	few	TRBJ2-7	TGCGCCAGCAGCGGAGGCGGAACGACCTACGAGCAGTACTTC	CASSGGGTTYEQYF
13	.	TRBV5-6	few	TRBJ1-4	TGTGCCAGCAGCTTAGCCCTCAATGAAAAACTGTTTTTT	CASSLALNEKLFF
15	TRBD1	TRBV11-2	few	TRBJ2-1	TGTGCCAGCAGCTCCACCCGGACAGGGTCCAATGAGCAGTTCTTC	CASSSTRTGSNEQFF
16	TRBD1	TRBV7-2	.	TRBJ2-5	TGTGCCAGCAGCCTAGGACAGGCTTCCCCTCAAGAGACCCAGTACTTC	CASSLGQASPQETQYF
14	.	TRBV3-1	.	TRBJ2-7	TGTGCCAGCAGCCAAGATCTGGGAGGTGGCGAGCAGTACTTC	CASSQDLGGGEQYF
15	.	TRBV12-3/TRBV12-4	.	TRBJ2-4	TGTGCCAGCAGTTTAGATACTAGACAGCCAAACATTCAGTACTTC	CASSLDTRQPNIQYF
13	TRBD1	TRBV12-3/TRBV12-4	few	TRBJ1-1	TGTGCCAGCACCCGAACCTCCAGACAGGGAGCTTTCTTT	CASTRTSRQGAFF
12	.	TRBV7-8	many	TRBJ1-6	TGTGCCAGCAGCTTACCAGGGTCACCCCTCCACTTT	CASSLPGSPLHF
15	TRBD2	TRBV6-1	.	TRBJ2-7	TGTGCCAGCACAATTCTAGCGGGAGGGGACTACGAGCAGTACTTC	CASTILAGGDYEQYF
18	TRBD1	TRBV12-3/TRBV12-4	.	TRBJ1-2	TGTGCCAGCAGTTTATTGCAAGAACAGGGGGCGACTAACTATGGCTACACCTTC	CASSLLQEQGATNYGYTF
15	TRBD1	TRBV29-1	few	TRBJ2-2	TGCAGCGTTGAAGTGGGGACAGGGGGCACCGGGGAGCTGTTTTTT	CSVEVGTGGTGELFF
13	.	TRBV4-1	few	TRBJ1-2	TGCGCCAGCAGCCAAGCGGCATACTATGGCTACACCTTC	CASSQAAYYGYTF
16	.	TRBV5-1	once	TRBJ2-5	TGCGCCAGCAGCTTGGTGGGCGGGAATTCTCAAGAGACCCAGTACTTC	CASSLVGGNSQETQYF
13	TRBD2	TRBV6-5	.	TRBJ2-7	TGTGCCAGTAATTCAGCGGGGGATTACGAGCAGTACTTC	CASNSAGDYEQYF
14	TRBD2	TRBV20-1	few	TRBJ2-5	TGCAGTGCTCGATCGGGACTAGCGGATGTGACCCAGTACTTC	CSARSGLADVTQYF
18	.	TRBV4-3	.	TRBJ1-6	TGCGCCAGCAGCCAAGAGGAAAGCAGTTTCTCCTATAATTCACCCCTCCACTTT	CASSQEESSFSYNSPLHF
15	TRBD1	TRBV20-1	.	TRBJ2-7	TGCAGTGCTTTCCTGCGGGACAGGGGCTCCTACGAGCAGTACTTC	CSAFLRDRGSYEQYF
14	TRBD1	TRBV13	few	TRBJ1-1	TGTGCCAGCGAGGTTAGAGGGGGCAACACTGAAGCTTTCTTT	CASEVRGGNTEAFF
12	.	TRBV20-1	once	TRBJ1-1	TGCAGTGCTTGGGCAATGAACACTGAAGCTTTCTTT	CSAWAMNTEAFF
15	.	TRBV12-5	few	TRBJ1-6	TGTGCTAGTGGTTCCGGAAGCTCCTATAATTCACCCCTCCACTTT	CASGSGSSYNSPLHF
16	.	TRBV12-3/TRBV12-4	.	TRBJ2-7	TGTGCCAGCAGTTCGATAACCTTAGCGGAATCCTACGAGCAGTACTTC	CASSSITLAESYEQYF
18	TRBD2	TRBV7-9	.	TRBJ2-5	TGTGCCAGCAGCCCACGGCCCTTTAGCGGGCTGGGCCAAGAGACCCAGTACTTC	CASSPRPFSGLGQETQYF
13	.	TRBV29-1	many	TRBJ2-5	TGCAGCGCTAAGGGGCGGGGTACGGAGACCCAGTACTTC	CSAKGRGTETQYF
15	.	TRBV7-3	.	TRBJ2-3	TGTGCCAGCAGGGGGACCGGAATAGTCACAGATACGCAGTATTTT	CASRGTGIVTDTQYF
15	TRBD1	TRBV10-2	.	TRBJ2-1	TGCGCCAGCAGGGACAGGAGCAGCTCCTACAATGAGCAGTTCTTC	CASRDRSSSYNEQFF
15	.	TRBV18	.	TRBJ1-5	TGTGCCAGCTCACCGGGGGCCCGACAAAATCAGCCCCAGCATTTT	CASSPGARQNQPQHF
16	.	TRBV4-3	few	TRBJ2-3	TGCGCCAGCAGCCAAGATAGAGGCAGGGGAGGCTCTACGCAGTATTTT	CASSQDRGRGGSTQYF
9	.	TRBV10-3	.	TRBJ1-4	TGTGCCGTCAGCACCGTACTGTTTTTT	CAVSTVLFF
16	.	TRBV6-5	few	TRBJ2-7	TGTGCCAGCAGTTATGTGACTGGCGGAGAACGGTGCGAGCAGTACTTC	CASSYVTGGERCEQYF
16	.	TRBV7-3	.	TRBJ2-3	TGTGCCAGCAGCCCCGGTGGGTCTGCCGTCACAGATACGCAGTATTTT	CASSPGGSAVTDTQYF
18	.	TRBV3-1	few	TRBJ1-4	TGTGCCAGCAGCCAAGGGTACGGGTTTAGTGGTCCTCCTGAAAAACTGTTTTTT	CASSQGYGFSGPPEKLFF
14	.	TRBV24-1	.	TRBJ1-2	TGTGCCACCAGTGATTTTGGAGTAGGCTATGGCTACACCTTC	CATSDFGVGYGYTF
14	.	TRBV6-5	.	TRBJ2-5	TGTGCCAGCAGTGGGATGGGGTGGGGAGAGACCCAGTACTTC	CASSGMGWGETQYF
14	.	TRBV6-2/TRBV6-3	few	TRBJ2-3	TGTGCCAGCAGTTACAGAGAGGGCACAGATACGCAGTATTTT	CASSYREGTDTQYF
15	TRBD2	TRBV28	few	TRBJ2-2	TGTGCCAGCAGTTTAAATGGCGGGAGGACCGGGGAGCTGTTTTTT	CASSLNGGRTGELFF
11	.	TRBV10-3	.	TRBJ2-7	TGTGCCATCAGGGATACAGCCGAGCAGTACTTC	CAIRDTAEQYF